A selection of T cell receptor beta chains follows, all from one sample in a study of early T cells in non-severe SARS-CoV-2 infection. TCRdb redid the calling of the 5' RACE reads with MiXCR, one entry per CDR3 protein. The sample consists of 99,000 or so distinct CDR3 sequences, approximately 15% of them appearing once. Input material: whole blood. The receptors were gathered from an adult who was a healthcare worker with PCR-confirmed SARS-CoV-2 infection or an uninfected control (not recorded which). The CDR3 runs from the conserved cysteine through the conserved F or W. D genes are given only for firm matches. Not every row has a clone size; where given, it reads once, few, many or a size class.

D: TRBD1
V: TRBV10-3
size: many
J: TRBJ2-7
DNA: TGTGCCATCAGCGAACCGGGACAGGGATCGGCCTACGAGCAGTACTTC
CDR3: CAISEPGQGSAYEQYF

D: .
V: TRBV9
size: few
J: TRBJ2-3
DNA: TGTGCCAGCAGCACTAGCCGACGGACAGATACGCAGTATTTT
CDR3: CASSTSRRTDTQYF

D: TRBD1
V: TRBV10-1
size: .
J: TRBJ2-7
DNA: TGCGCCAGCAGTGAGTCAACAGGACAGGACATCTACGAGCAGTACTTC
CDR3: CASSESTGQDIYEQYF

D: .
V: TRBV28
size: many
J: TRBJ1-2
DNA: TGTGCCAGCAGTTTAGCAGACAGGCCCAACTATGGCTACACCTTC
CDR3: CASSLADRPNYGYTF

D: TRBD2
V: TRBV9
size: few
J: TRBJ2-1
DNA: TGTGCCAGCAGCGTAGTTAGCGGGCGATCGAATGAGCAGTTCTTC
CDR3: CASSVVSGRSNEQFF

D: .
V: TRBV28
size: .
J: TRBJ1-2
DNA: TGTGCCAGCAGTTTTTCCCAGGAGGTCGGCGGCTACACCTTC
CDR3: CASSFSQEVGGYTF

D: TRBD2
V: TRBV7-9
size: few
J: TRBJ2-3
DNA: TGTGCCAGCAGCTTAGCACTAGCGCGTAGCACAGATACGCAGTATTTT
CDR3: CASSLALARSTDTQYF

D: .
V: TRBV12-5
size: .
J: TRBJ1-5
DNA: TGTGCTAGTGGCCTTCTTTATCAGCCCCAGCATTTT
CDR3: CASGLLYQPQHF

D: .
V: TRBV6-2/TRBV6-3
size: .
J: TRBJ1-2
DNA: TGTGCCAGCAGTACGCCCGGACATCCTCTAAAGGACTATGGCTACACCTTC
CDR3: CASSTPGHPLKDYGYTF

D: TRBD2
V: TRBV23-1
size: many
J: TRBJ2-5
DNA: TGCGCCAGCAGTCAATCCCCGGGACTAGCGGGGTTAGAGACCCAGTACTTC
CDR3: CASSQSPGLAGLETQYF

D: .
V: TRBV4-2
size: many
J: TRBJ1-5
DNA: TGTGCCAGCAGCCTCCATGGTCAGCCCCAGCATTTT
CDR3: CASSLHGQPQHF

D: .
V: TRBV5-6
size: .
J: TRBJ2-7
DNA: TGTGCCAGCAGCTTTGGGGATTGGGCCGAGCAGTACTTC
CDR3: CASSFGDWAEQYF

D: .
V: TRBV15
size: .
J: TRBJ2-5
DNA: TGTGCCACCAGCAGAGAGGCCCGGGGGCAAGAGACCCAGTACTTC
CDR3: CATSREARGQETQYF

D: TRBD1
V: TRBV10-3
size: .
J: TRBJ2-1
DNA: TGTGCCATCAGTGAGTCGGCGGGACAGGGGTCCGATGAGCAGTTCTTC
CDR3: CAISESAGQGSDEQFF

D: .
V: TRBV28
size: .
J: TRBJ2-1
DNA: TGTGCCAGCAGTAGAGGAAGGAGCAATGAGCAGTTCTTC
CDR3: CASSRGRSNEQFF

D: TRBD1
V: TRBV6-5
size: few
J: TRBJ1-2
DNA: TGTGCCAGCAGTTACAGTCAGGGGGATACTAACTATGGCTACACCTTC
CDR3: CASSYSQGDTNYGYTF

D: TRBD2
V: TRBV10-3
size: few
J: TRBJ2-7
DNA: TGTGCCATCAGTGCTGGTAGCGGGGGGAACTACGAGCAGTACTTC
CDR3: CAISAGSGGNYEQYF

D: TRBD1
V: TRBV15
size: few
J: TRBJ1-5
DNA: TGTGCCACCAGCAGAGAAGGGACAGGGGGTTTGGCAAGGCAGCCCCAGCATTTT
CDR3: CATSREGTGGLARQPQHF

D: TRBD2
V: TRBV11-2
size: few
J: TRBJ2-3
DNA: TGTGCCAGCAGCTTAGATCCATTTAGCGCTAGCGGGAGCCAAGGCACAGATACGCAGTATTTT
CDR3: CASSLDPFSASGSQGTDTQYF

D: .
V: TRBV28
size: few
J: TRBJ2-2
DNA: TGTGCCAGCGGTCAGAGGAACACCGGGGAGCTGTTTTTT
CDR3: CASGQRNTGELFF

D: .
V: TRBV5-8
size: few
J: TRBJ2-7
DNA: TGTGCCAGCCGCAGATATTACTACGAGCAGTACTTC
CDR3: CASRRYYYEQYF

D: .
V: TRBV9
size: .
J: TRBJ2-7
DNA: TGTGCCAGCAGCGTAGTGGGGGGACCTACCTACGAGCAGTACTTC
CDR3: CASSVVGGPTYEQYF

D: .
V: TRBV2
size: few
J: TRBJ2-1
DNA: TGTGCCAGCAGTGATACCGCACTAGGGAATGAGCAGTTCTTC
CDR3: CASSDTALGNEQFF

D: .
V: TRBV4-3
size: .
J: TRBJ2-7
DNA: TGCGCCAGCAGCCAAGGGTTTACTCGGGACGGACGCTACGTTCAGTACTTC
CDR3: CASSQGFTRDGRYVQYF

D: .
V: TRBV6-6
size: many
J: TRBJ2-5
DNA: TGTGCCAGCAGTCCTGGGACATTCCAAGAGACCCAGTACTTC
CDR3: CASSPGTFQETQYF

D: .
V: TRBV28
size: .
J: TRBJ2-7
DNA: TGTGCCAGCAGTTGGACGTACGAGCAGTACTTC
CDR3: CASSWTYEQYF

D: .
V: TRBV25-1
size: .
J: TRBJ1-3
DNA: TGTGCCAGCGGTAGGACCGGCGAAAGGGGAAACACCATATATTTT
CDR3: CASGRTGERGNTIYF

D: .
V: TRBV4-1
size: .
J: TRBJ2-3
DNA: TGCGCCAGCAGCCAGATGGGCGACTTCACAGATACGCAGTATTTT
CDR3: CASSQMGDFTDTQYF

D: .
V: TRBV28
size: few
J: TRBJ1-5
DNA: TGTGCCAGCAGTTTCCCGGGGAACAATCAGCCCCAGCATTTT
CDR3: CASSFPGNNQPQHF

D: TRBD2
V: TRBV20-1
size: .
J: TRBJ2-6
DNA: TGCAGTGCTAGACACAAGGGACTAGCGGGAAGCTCTGGGGCCAACGTCCTGACTTTC
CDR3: CSARHKGLAGSSGANVLTF

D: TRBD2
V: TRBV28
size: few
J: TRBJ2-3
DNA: TGTGCCAGCACCCTACTAGCGGGAAGCACAGATACGCAGTATTTT
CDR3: CASTLLAGSTDTQYF

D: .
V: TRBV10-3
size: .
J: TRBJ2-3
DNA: TGTGCCATCGGAACCCTCCAGGGCAGACTGTATTTT
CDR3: CAIGTLQGRLYF

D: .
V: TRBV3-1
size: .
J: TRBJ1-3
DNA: TGTGCCAGCAGCCACTGGACAGCCTCTGGAAACACCATATATTTT
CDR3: CASSHWTASGNTIYF

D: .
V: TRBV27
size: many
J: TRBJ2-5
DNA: TGTGCCAGCAGTTTATTTCGGGGGGCAGGAGAGACCCAGTACTTC
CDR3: CASSLFRGAGETQYF

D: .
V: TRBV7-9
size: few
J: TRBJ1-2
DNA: TGTGCCAGCAGCTTGCCCCCGGACTTCAAGGGTGGCTACACCTTC
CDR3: CASSLPPDFKGGYTF

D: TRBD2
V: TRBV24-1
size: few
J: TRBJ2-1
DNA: TGTGCCACCAGTGATTCCGGGACTAGCTCCTACAATGAGCAGTTCTTC
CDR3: CATSDSGTSSYNEQFF

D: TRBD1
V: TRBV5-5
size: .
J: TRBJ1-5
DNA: TGTGCCAGCAGCCTCCAGGGGGGGCCGGGCAATCAGCCCCAGCATTTT
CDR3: CASSLQGGPGNQPQHF

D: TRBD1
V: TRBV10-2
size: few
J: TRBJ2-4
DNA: TGCGCCAGCAGACAGGGGGGAAACATTCAGTACTTC
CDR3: CASRQGGNIQYF

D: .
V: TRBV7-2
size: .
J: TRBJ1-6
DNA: TGTGCCAGCAGCTTTTCAGGGAGCTATAATTCACCCCTCCACTTT
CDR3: CASSFSGSYNSPLHF

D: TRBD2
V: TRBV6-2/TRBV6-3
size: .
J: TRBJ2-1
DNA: TGTGCCAGCAGTTACCTAGCGGGTTACTCCTACAATGAGCAGTTCTTC
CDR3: CASSYLAGYSYNEQFF

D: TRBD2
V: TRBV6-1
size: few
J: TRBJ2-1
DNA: TGTGCCAGCAGTGAGATCGGGGGGTCCTACAATGAGCAGTTCTTC
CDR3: CASSEIGGSYNEQFF

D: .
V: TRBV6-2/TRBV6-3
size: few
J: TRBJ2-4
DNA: TGTGCCAGTCAAGGACACGCCAAAAACATTCAGTACTTC
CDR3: CASQGHAKNIQYF

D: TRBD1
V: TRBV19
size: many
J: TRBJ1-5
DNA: TGTGCCAGTAACCGACGACAGGGTGAGCAGCCCCAGCATTTT
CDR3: CASNRRQGEQPQHF

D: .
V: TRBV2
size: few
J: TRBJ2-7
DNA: TGTGCCAGCAGTGAAGGTTCAGGGTCGGCCTACGAGCAGTACTTC
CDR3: CASSEGSGSAYEQYF

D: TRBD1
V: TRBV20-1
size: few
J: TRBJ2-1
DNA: TGCAGTGCGAACGACAGGGGAAATGAGCAGTTCTTC
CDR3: CSANDRGNEQFF

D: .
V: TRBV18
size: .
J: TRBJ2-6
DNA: TGTGCCAGCTCACCGCTCAAGAACTCTGGGGCCAACGTCCTGACTTTC
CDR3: CASSPLKNSGANVLTF

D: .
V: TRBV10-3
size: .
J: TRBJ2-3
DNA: TGTGCCATCAGTGAGTCGAAGGGAGGTCGCCGGGATACGCAGTATTTT
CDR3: CAISESKGGRRDTQYF

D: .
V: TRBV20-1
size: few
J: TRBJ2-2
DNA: TGCAGTGCTAGAGGGGTTGGGCTCGCCGGGGAGCTGTTTTTT
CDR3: CSARGVGLAGELFF

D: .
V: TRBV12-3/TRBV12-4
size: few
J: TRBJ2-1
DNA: TGTGCCAGCAGTTTGGGCTCGAGCTCCTACAATGAGCAGTTCTTC
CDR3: CASSLGSSSYNEQFF

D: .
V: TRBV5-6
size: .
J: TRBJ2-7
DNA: TGTGCCAGCAGCTTTTTCCACGAGCAGTACTTC
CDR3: CASSFFHEQYF

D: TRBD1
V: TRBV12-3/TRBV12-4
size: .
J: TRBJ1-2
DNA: TGTGCCACCAGGACAGGGGAGGGGTATGGCTACACCTTC
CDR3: CATRTGEGYGYTF

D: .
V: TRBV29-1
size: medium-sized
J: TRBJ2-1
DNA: TGCAGCGTCAATACAGGGTTCACGAACAATGAGCAGTTCTTC
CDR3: CSVNTGFTNNEQFF

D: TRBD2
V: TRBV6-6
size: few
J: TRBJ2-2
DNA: TGTGCCAGCAGCCTAAACCCGGGGGGGCCTACTGGGGAGCTGTTTTTT
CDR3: CASSLNPGGPTGELFF